The rows below give T cell receptor beta chains drawn from one sample of a study of regulatory T cells in long-lasting Graves disease. Each CDR3 protein gets one entry after TCRdb re-called the multiplex PCR reads with MiXCR. The sample includes fewer than 350,000 distinct CDR3 sequences, more than 15% of them seen just once. This material consisted of peripheral blood mononuclear cells (PBMCs), taken at new diagnosis, from a patient treated with antithyroid drugs. Every receptor here comes from a female donor with Graves disease. Both conserved end residues are part of each CDR3. Each record gives: clone size, V gene, D gene, J gene, CDR3 DNA, CDR3 protein. The D gene is left open where the match is weak. Rows may omit the clone size; those that give it use once, few, many or a size class.

many	TRBV7-3	NA	TRBJ2-7	TGTGCCAGCAGCTTGAACGGAGGGGAAGGCTACGAGCAGTACTTC	CASSLNGGEGYEQYF
many	TRBV18	NA	TRBJ2-2	TGTGCCAGCTCACCAAGGACTTACGGGAACGCCGGGGAGCTGTTTTTT	CASSPRTYGNAGELFF
NA	TRBV2	NA	TRBJ1-5	TGTGCCAGTAGTGACCGGGAGCCCCAGCATTTT	CASSDREPQHF
few	TRBV7-6	TRBD2	TRBJ2-5	TGTGCCAGCAGCTCTAGCGGGAGTCGCCAAGAGACCCAGTACTTC	CASSSSGSRQETQYF
many	TRBV28	NA	TRBJ1-4	TGTGCCAGCAGTTCCGGCGGGGGCGAAAAACTGTTTTTT	CASSSGGGEKLFF
many	TRBV20-1	NA	TRBJ2-1	TGCAGTGCGGAAGGGTCGTATGAGCAGTTCTTC	CSAEGSYEQFF
many	TRBV19	NA	TRBJ2-3	TGTGCCAGTAGTATGTCTCAGGGTGGCACAGATACGCAGTATTTT	CASSMSQGGTDTQYF
many	TRBV3-1	TRBD1	TRBJ1-1	TGTGCCAGCAGCCCCCGGAGGGGACAGCTTAACACTGAAGCTTTCTTT	CASSPRRGQLNTEAFF
NA	TRBV6-1	NA	TRBJ1-2	TGTGCCAGCAGGAGGCTGGACTATGGCTACACCTTC	CASRRLDYGYTF
many	TRBV6-1	NA	TRBJ2-1	TGTGCCAGCAGGGCGAAACTCTACAATGAGCAGTTCTTC	CASRAKLYNEQFF
many	TRBV27	NA	TRBJ2-3	TGTGCCAGCAGGATCGTGTTCGGCACAGATACGCAGTATTTT	CASRIVFGTDTQYF
many	TRBV24-1	NA	TRBJ2-7	TGTGCCACCAGTGATAGGACAGACTACGAGCAGTACTTC	CATSDRTDYEQYF
many	TRBV20-1	TRBD2	TRBJ2-1	TGCAGTGCTAGGAAGGTGACGGGAGGGCCGCAGTTCTTC	CSARKVTGGPQFF
many	TRBV5-1	TRBD1	TRBJ1-5	TGCGCCAGCAGCTTGGACGGACAGGGGGGCCATCAGCCCCAGCATTTT	CASSLDGQGGHQPQHF
few	TRBV24-1	TRBD2	TRBJ2-3	TGTGCCACCAGTGACTCCAATTACCTAGCGGGAGAGACAGATACGCAGTATTTT	CATSDSNYLAGETDTQYF
many	TRBV19	TRBD1	TRBJ1-5	TGTGCCAGTAGTTCGGACAGGGGATATCAGCCCCAGCATTTT	CASSSDRGYQPQHF
many	TRBV4-1	TRBD2	TRBJ2-5	TGCGCCAGCAGCCATCCCGGACTAGCGGGAGGGCCAGGGCAAGAGACCCAGTACTTC	CASSHPGLAGGPGQETQYF
NA	TRBV28	TRBD1	TRBJ1-3	TGTGCCAGCAGTTTGGTGGACAGGCATGGAAACACCATATATTTT	CASSLVDRHGNTIYF
few	TRBV6-2/TRBV6-3	NA	TRBJ2-3	TGTGCCAGCAAAAAAGGGCTTACAGGGGGGGTAGATACGCAGTATTTT	CASKKGLTGGVDTQYF
many	TRBV29-1	TRBD2	TRBJ2-3	TGCAGCGTTCCCCTAGCGGCGACCACCCACACAGATACGCAGTATTTT	CSVPLAATTHTDTQYF
many	TRBV20-1	NA	TRBJ1-6	TGCAGTACATGGTCTTCACCCCTCCACTTT	CSTWSSPLHF
many	TRBV20-1	NA	TRBJ1-5	TGCAGTGCTAGGCGAGGGATACGGAATCAGCCCCAGCATTTT	CSARRGIRNQPQHF
many	TRBV5-1	NA	TRBJ2-3	TGCGCCAGCAGCTTGGGCGGAGCTAGCACAGATACGCAGTATTTT	CASSLGGASTDTQYF
many	TRBV24-1	NA	TRBJ2-2	TGTGCCACCAACGACCCCGGGGGGAACACCGGGGAGCTGTTTTTT	CATNDPGGNTGELFF
NA	TRBV5-1	NA	TRBJ2-7	TGCGCCAGCAGCTCAGATGGGACGAGGGCATCCGAGCAGTACTTC	CASSSDGTRASEQYF
many	TRBV5-1	TRBD1	TRBJ1-2	TGCGCCAGCAGCCCGAGATTCCAAACCGGGACAGGGGAAAACACCTTC	CASSPRFQTGTGENTF
many	TRBV12-3/TRBV12-4	NA	TRBJ2-3	TGTGCCAGCAGTTCAATCGATACGCAGTATTTT	CASSSIDTQYF
many	TRBV12-3/TRBV12-4	TRBD1	TRBJ1-4	TGTGCCAGCAGTCTCGGGACAGGCACCGTGAAACTGTTTTTT	CASSLGTGTVKLFF
few	TRBV4-2	NA	TRBJ2-3	TGTGCCAGCAGCCAAGGACTAGAGTCTTTAGATACGCAGTATTTT	CASSQGLESLDTQYF
NA	TRBV10-1	NA	TRBJ2-2	TGCGCCAGTCGGGACTTGAACACCGGGGAGCTGTTTTTT	CASRDLNTGELFF
few	TRBV7-2	TRBD2	TRBJ2-4	TGTGCCAGCAGTTTAGGAGAGGCTAGCGGGAGCAACATTCAGTACTTC	CASSLGEASGSNIQYF
few	TRBV25-1	NA	TRBJ2-5	TGTGCCAGCAGTGGGCTAGCAGTCTCAGAGACCCAGTACTTC	CASSGLAVSETQYF
many	TRBV9	TRBD2	TRBJ2-7	TGTGCCAGCAGCGAGGGACTAGCTCAGTACGAGCAGTACTTC	CASSEGLAQYEQYF
many	TRBV7-9	TRBD1	TRBJ2-7	TGTGCCAGCGGTGAGGGGACAGGGTCGATGATCGACTACGAGCAGTACTTC	CASGEGTGSMIDYEQYF
many	TRBV5-1	NA	TRBJ1-4	TGCGCCAGCAGCGAGGGGTTCTTGCGGACTAATGAAAAACTGTTTTTT	CASSEGFLRTNEKLFF
many	TRBV5-1	NA	TRBJ2-1	TGCGCCAGCAGCTTTGGGCCGGAAAGAGAGCAGTTCTTC	CASSFGPEREQFF
NA	TRBV18	NA	TRBJ2-3	TGTGCCAGCTCACCCATAGAAAGCACAGATACGCAGTATTTT	CASSPIESTDTQYF
many	TRBV6-5	NA	TRBJ1-4	TGTGCCAGCAGTTACACCGGCGGTGCTAATGAAAAACTGTTTTTT	CASSYTGGANEKLFF
few	TRBV19	TRBD1	TRBJ2-1	TGTGCCAGTACCCATTTTTGGACAGGTCCCTCCTACAATGAGCAGTTCTTC	CASTHFWTGPSYNEQFF
NA	TRBV12-3/TRBV12-4	NA	TRBJ2-3	TGTGCCAGCAGGTTCTCGGGCTCGCAGTATTTT	CASRFSGSQYF
NA	TRBV11-2	NA	TRBJ2-1	TGTGCCAGCAGCTCACAGGGAGTCGGAGAGCAGTTCTTC	CASSSQGVGEQFF
many	TRBV5-6	NA	TRBJ1-2	TGTGCCAGCAGCGTACTAGGTGGCAGCCCGGGCTATGGCTACACCTTC	CASSVLGGSPGYGYTF
few	TRBV10-2	NA	TRBJ2-1	TGCGCCAGCAGTGTATACAGAAACAATGAGCAGTTCTTC	CASSVYRNNEQFF
many	TRBV15	NA	TRBJ1-6	TGTGCCACCAGCATTTCAGTGTCGGGGTATTCACCCCTCCACTTT	CATSISVSGYSPLHF
NA	TRBV28	NA	TRBJ1-6	TGTGCCAGCAGTACCCAGGGATATAATTCACCCCTCCACTTT	CASSTQGYNSPLHF
few	TRBV19	TRBD1	TRBJ1-5	TGTGCCAGCCTTTCGACAGGGGATTCTCAGCCCCAGCATTTT	CASLSTGDSQPQHF
many	TRBV12-3/TRBV12-4	TRBD2	TRBJ2-7	TGTGCCAGCAGTTCCCCCCTAGCGGGAGACCCCTACGAGCAGTACTTC	CASSSPLAGDPYEQYF
few	TRBV5-1	TRBD2	TRBJ2-5	TGCGCCAGCAGCTCGCCCGGTACTAGCGGGAGGTTAGGAGAAGAGACCCAGTACTTC	CASSSPGTSGRLGEETQYF
many	TRBV19	TRBD2	TRBJ2-1	TGTGCCAGTAGTAGGAGCGGGGACTCCTACAATGAGCAGTTCTTC	CASSRSGDSYNEQFF
many	TRBV20-1	TRBD1	TRBJ1-5	TGCAGTGCTAGAGAAGGGACAGGCGGCAATCAGCCCCAGCATTTT	CSAREGTGGNQPQHF
many	TRBV6-1	NA	TRBJ1-5	TGTGCCACATTGGAAGGCAGGGTACTGGGTCAGCCCCAGCATTTT	CATLEGRVLGQPQHF
NA	TRBV6-1	TRBD1	TRBJ2-7	TGTGCCAGCAGTGGGGGCAGGGGGCACAACTACGAGCAGTACTTC	CASSGGRGHNYEQYF
NA	TRBV2	TRBD1	TRBJ2-7	TGTGCCAGCAGAGACCCCGGGACAGGGTCCTACGAGCAGTACTTC	CASRDPGTGSYEQYF
many	TRBV20-1	TRBD1	TRBJ1-1	TGCAGTGCCGTCGACAGGGAGGCTTTCTTT	CSAVDREAFF
many	TRBV20-1	TRBD2	TRBJ2-3	TGCAGTGCTAGTCGACTAGCGGAGGTCACAGATACGCAGTATTTT	CSASRLAEVTDTQYF